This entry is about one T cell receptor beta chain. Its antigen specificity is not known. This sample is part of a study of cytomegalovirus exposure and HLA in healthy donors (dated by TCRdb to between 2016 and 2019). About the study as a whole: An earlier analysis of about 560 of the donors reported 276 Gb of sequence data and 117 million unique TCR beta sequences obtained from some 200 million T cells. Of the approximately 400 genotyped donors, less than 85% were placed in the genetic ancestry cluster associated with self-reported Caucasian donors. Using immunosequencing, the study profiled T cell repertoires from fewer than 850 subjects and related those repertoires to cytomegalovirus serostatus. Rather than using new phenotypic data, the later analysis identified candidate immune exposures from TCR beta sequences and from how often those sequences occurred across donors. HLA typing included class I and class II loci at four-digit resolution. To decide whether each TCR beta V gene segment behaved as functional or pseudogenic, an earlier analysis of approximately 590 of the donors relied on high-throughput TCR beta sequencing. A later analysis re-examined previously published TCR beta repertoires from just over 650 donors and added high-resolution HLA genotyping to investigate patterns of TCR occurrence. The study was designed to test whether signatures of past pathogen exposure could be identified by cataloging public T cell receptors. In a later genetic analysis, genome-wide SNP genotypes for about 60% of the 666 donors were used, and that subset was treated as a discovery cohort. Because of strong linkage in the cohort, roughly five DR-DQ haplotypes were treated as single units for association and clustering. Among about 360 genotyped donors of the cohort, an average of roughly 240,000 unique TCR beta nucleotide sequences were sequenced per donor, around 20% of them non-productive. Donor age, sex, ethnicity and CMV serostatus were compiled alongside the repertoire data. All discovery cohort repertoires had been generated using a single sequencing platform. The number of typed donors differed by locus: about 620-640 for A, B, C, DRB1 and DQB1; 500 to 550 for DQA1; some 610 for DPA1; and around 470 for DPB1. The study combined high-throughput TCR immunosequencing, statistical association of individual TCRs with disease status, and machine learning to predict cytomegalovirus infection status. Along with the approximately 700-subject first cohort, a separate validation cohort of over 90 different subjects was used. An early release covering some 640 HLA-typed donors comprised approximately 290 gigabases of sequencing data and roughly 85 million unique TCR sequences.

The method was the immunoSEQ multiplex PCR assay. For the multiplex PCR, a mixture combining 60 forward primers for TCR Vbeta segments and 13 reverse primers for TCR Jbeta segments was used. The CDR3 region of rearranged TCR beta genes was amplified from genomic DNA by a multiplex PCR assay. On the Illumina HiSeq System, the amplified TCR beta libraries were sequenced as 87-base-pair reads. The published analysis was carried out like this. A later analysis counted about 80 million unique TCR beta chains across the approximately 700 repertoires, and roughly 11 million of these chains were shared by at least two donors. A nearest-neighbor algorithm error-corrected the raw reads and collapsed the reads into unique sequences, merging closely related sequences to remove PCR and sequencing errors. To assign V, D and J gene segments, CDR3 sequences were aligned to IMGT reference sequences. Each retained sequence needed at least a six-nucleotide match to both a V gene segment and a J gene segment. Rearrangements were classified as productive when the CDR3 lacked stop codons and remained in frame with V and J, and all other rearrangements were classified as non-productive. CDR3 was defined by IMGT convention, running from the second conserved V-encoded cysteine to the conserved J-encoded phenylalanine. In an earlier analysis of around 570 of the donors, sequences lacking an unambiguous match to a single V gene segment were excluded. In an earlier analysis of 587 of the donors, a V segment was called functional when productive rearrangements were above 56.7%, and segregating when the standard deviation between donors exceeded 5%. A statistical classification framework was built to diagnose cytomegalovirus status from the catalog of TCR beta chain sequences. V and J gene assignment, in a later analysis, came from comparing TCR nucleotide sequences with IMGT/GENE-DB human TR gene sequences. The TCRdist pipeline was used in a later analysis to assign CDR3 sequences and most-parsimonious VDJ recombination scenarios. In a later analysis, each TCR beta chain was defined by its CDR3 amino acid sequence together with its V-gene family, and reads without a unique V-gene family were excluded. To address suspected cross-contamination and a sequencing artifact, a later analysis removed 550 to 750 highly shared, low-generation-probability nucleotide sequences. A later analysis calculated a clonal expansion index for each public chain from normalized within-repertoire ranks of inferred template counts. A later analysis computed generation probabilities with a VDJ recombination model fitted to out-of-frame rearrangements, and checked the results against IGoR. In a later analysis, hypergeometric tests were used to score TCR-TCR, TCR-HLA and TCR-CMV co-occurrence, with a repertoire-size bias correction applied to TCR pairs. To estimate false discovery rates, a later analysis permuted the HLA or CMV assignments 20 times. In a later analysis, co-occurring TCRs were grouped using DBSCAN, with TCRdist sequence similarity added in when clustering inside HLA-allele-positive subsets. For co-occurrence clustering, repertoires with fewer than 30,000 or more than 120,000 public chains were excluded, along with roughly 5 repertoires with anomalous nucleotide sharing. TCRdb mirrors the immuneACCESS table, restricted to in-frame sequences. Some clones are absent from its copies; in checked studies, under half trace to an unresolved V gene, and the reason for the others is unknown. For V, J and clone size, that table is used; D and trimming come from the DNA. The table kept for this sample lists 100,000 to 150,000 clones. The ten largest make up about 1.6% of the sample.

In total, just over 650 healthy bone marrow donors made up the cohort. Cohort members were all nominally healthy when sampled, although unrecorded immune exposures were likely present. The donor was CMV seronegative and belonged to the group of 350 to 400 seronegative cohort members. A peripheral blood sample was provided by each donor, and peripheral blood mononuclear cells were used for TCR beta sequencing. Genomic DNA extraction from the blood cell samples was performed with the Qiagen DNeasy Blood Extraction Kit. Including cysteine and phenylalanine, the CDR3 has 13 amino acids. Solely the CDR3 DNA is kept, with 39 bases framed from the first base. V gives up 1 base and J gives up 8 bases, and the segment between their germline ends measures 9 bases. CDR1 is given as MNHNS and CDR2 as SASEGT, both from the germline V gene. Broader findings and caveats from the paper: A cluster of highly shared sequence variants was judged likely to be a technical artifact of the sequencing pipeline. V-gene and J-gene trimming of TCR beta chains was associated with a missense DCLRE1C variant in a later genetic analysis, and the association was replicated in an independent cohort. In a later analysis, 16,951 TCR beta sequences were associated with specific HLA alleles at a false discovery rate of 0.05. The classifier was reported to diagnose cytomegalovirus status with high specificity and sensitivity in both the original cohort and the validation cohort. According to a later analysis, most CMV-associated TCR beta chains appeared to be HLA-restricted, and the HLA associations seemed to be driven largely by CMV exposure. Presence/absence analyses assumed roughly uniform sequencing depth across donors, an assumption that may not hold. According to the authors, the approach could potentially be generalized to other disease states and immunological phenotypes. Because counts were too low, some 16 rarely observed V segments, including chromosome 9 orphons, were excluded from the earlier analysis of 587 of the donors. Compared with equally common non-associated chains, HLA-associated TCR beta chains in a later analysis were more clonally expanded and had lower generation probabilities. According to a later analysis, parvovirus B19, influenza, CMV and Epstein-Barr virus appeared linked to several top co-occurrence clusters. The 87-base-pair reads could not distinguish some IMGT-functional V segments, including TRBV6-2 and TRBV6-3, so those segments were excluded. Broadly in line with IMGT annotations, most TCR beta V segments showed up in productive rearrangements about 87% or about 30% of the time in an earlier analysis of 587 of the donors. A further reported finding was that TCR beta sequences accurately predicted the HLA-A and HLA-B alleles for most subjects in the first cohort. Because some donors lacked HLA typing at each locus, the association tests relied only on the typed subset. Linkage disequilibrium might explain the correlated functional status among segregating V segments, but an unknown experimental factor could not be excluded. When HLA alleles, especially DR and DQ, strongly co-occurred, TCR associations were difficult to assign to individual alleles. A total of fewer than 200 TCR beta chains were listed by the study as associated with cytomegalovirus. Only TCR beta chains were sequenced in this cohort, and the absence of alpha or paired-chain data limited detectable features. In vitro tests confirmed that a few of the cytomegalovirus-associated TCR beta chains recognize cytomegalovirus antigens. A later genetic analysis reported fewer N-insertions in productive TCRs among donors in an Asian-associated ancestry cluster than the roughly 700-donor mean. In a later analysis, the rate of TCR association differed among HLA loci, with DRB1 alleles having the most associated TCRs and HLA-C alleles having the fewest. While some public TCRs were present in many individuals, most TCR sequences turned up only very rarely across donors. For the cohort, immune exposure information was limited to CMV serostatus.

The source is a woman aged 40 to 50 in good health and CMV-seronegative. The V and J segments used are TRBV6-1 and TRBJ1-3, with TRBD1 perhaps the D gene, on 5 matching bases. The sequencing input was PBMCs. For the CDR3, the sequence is CASSEGTSDTIYF. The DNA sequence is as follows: TGTGCCAGCAGTGAAGGGACATCAGACACCATATATTTT.